A single sample is the source of the 16 T cell receptor beta chains below, sequenced in a study of control samples from healthy donors and cancer patients. Assay: immunoSEQ multiplex PCR; the TCRdb copy retains only in-frame clones and omits some. The sample holds approximately 100,000 clones; over 75% are singletons and the top ten take about 4%. Sequencing was done on a sample of blood. These receptors came from a woman aged 18-29 years in good health.

V and J are TRBV11-3 and TRBJ2-7; the match to TRBD1 covers 7 bases. Germline V CDR1 and CDR2: SGHNT, YENEEA. V dropped 6 bases and J dropped 2; count of bases not matched to a gene: 7. The CDR3 is made up of 14 amino acids. CDR3 sequence (DNA): TGTGCCAGCAGTTCCGGGACAGAAGCCTACGAGCAGTACTTC. Amino acids: CASSSGTEAYEQYF.

The rearrangement links TRBV27 to TRBJ2-3; TRBD2 is a possible D gene (5 bases). CDR1 and CDR2 from the germline V gene are MNHEY and SMNVEV (reference sequence). V lost 4 bases and J 1 base, leaving 21 bases between the germline ends. The CDR3 totals 18 residues. The DNA of the CDR3 is TGTGCCAGCAGTTCTAGGCCACCCCGGGGTTCGGGCACAGATACGCAGTATTTT. Protein: CASSSRPPRGSGTDTQYF.

J is TRBJ1-5 and V is TRBV7-9; D ambiguous. Germline V CDR1 and CDR2: SEHNR, FQNEAQ (reference sequence). The CDR3 has 12 residues. Trimming removed 3 bases from V and 4 bases from J, with 4 bases in between. The CDR3 DNA follows: TGTGCCAGCAGCTTCCCAAATCAGCCCCAGCATTTT. Protein product: CASSFPNQPQHF. Full variable domain (rest looked up from reference TRBV7-9 and TRBJ1-5): DTGVSQNPRHKITKRGQNVTFRCDPISEHNRLYWYRQTLGQGPEFLTYFQNEAQLEKSRLLSDRFSAERPKGSFSTLEIQRTEQGDSAMYLCASSFPNQPQHFGDGTRLSIL.

The CDR3 here is CASNQNLNTDTQYF. In nucleotides, the CDR3 is TGTGCCAGCAACCAGAATTTGAACACAGATACGCAGTATTTT. The V call is TRBV4-2, the J call TRBJ2-3; D not resolved. This CDR3 is 14 amino acids long. The germline V and J ends were trimmed by 7 bases and 2 bases, with 13 bases remaining between them. Germline assignment: CDR1 LGHNA and CDR2 YNFKEQ.

This clone was observed a handful of times. V is TRBV2 and J is TRBJ2-2; tentative D call: TRBD2 (6 bases). The CDR3 is made up of 15 amino acids. The germline gives CDR1 SNHLY, CDR2 FYNNEI. The V end lost 6 bases, the J end lost 2 bases, and 13 bases lay between the germline ends. In DNA, the CDR3 is TGTGCCAGCAGCGCCGGGACTTTTAACACCGGGGAGCTGTTTTTT. Translating it yields CASSAGTFNTGELFF.

This clone has a handful of counts. V is TRBV7-3 and J is TRBJ2-2; no definite D call. V shed 2 bases and J shed 4 bases, with 5 bases lying between them. The germline V gene encodes CDR1 SGHTA and CDR2 FQGTGA. CDR3 length: 13 residues. CDR3 nucleotides: TGTGCCAGCAGCTTATTTTCCACCGGGGAGCTGTTTTTT. Its protein product is CASSLFSTGELFF.

V is TRBV5-6 and J is TRBJ1-1; 7 nucleotides line up with TRBD1. The length of the CDR3 is 13 residues. The V segment lost 2 bases and the J segment 7 bases; nucleotides outside the gene matches: 5. CDR1 and CDR2 from the germline V gene are SGHDT and YYEEEE. This chain's CDR3 is CASSLTGVGEAFF. The CDR3 region has the DNA TGTGCCAGCAGCTTAACAGGGGTTGGTGAAGCTTTCTTT.

The V call is TRBV7-8, the J call TRBJ2-7, with 10 bases aligning to TRBD2. V dropped 0 bases and J dropped 4; count of bases not matched to a gene: 6. The CDR3 runs 16 residues. Germline V gene data show CDR1 as SGHVS and CDR2 as FQNEAQ. The chain's CDR3 is CASSLAMLAGEYEQYF. The DNA for the CDR3 is TGTGCCAGCAGCTTAGCTATGCTAGCGGGGGAATACGAGCAGTACTTC.

This chain links TRBV7-9 with TRBJ2-5; no reliable D call. The CDR3 extends over 12 amino acids. V lost 4 bases, J lost 7 bases, and 10 bases lay in between. Looked up from germline, CDR1 is SEHNR and CDR2 is FQNEAQ (reference sequence). CDR3 sequence reads: CASSSTLMTQYF. The CDR3 DNA is TGTGCCAGCAGCTCCACCCTTATGACCCAGTACTTC.

The chain links TRBV7-6 to TRBJ1-5; 7 bases fit TRBD1. In germline, CDR1 is SGHVS, CDR2 FNYEAQ. The CDR3 spans 18 residues. The ends lost 1 base at V and 0 bases at J; junction bases unmatched: 9. CDR3 loop: CASSLGPRTGDSNQPQHF. As DNA, the CDR3 is TGTGCCAGCAGCTTAGGGCCCAGGACAGGAGATAGCAATCAGCCCCAGCATTTT.

The V call is TRBV12-3 or TRBV12-4, the J call TRBJ1-2; D might be TRBD1 (5 bases). There are 13 residues in the CDR3. V was cut by 4 bases and J by 4 bases, with 10 bases left in between. CDR3 in amino acids: CASSSTTAYGYTF. The CDR3 region has the DNA TGTGCCAGCAGTTCAACGACAGCCTATGGCTACACCTTC.

This clone turned up a few times. The chain employs TRBV5-1 and TRBJ1-6; 9 nucleotides align to TRBD1. The germline V gene encodes CDR1 SGHRS and CDR2 YFSETQ. The junction had 5 bases not matched to a gene; V was cut back by 3 bases and J by 7 bases. The CDR3 covers 15 residues. The CDR3 bases are TGCGCCAGCAGCTCGACAGGGGGTTGGAATTCACCCCTCCACTTT. Its protein product is CASSSTGGWNSPLHF.

In its sample, this clone was seen once. The chain couples TRBV10-2 to TRBJ2-7; D is undetermined. The CDR3 runs to 14 residues. Germline V lookup: CDR1 WSHSY, CDR2 SAAADI. With 6 bases removed from V and 4 bases from J, the gap between germline ends came to 16 bases. The CDR3: CASRRTRTGYEQYF. The DNA for the CDR3 is TGCGCCAGCAGGAGAACCCGAACGGGTTACGAGCAGTACTTC.

A few counts support this clone. The V and J genes are TRBV6-1 and TRBJ2-7; 9 nucleotides line up with TRBD2. This CDR3 has 15 residues. The V gene end was trimmed by 3 bases and the J gene end by 5 bases; junction bases not matched to a gene: 8. Germline loops: CDR1 MNHNS, CDR2 SASEGT. This CDR3 is CASSDGASGVDEQYF. The DNA for the CDR3 is TGTGCCAGCAGTGACGGGGCTAGCGGGGTCGACGAGCAGTACTTC.

Remarks on this clone: This may be a read error: a much more frequent sequence differs by one nucleotide. The gene calls are TRBV2 and TRBJ1-2; 7 positions agree with TRBD1. The CDR3 has 13 amino acids. The V segment lost 6 bases and the J segment 5 bases; nucleotides outside the gene matches: 6. Germline V lookup: CDR1 SNHLY, CDR2 FYNNEI. The CDR3 bases are TGTGCCAGCAGCTCTGGACAGGTTTATGGCTACACCTTC. This translates into CASSSGQVYGYTF.

This chain joins TRBV9 and TRBJ2-1; 7 bases map to TRBD2. Looked up from germline, CDR1 is SGDLS and CDR2 is YYNGEE. CDR3 size: 14 residues. Trimming at V came to 3 bases and at J to 3 bases, leaving 3 bases not matched to a gene. For the CDR3, the DNA is TGTGCCAGCAGCGCTGGGGGGGTCTACAATGAGCAGTTCTTC. Translation gives CASSAGGVYNEQFF.